One and the same sample provided the 19 T cell receptor beta chains below, sequenced in a study of blood T cell repertoires in COVID-19. This table comes from immunoSEQ multiplex PCR, and its TCRdb copy is limited to in-frame clones, with some not included. The table lists some 330,000 clones, roughly four fifths of them singletons. Sequencing was carried out using PBMCs or T cells enriched from blood (not recorded which). Receptors originate from a woman aged 50 to 60 who had recovered from COVID-19.

V usage is TRBV7-2 and J usage is TRBJ1-1; D might be TRBD1 (6 bases). Per germline, CDR1 SGHTA and CDR2 FQGNSA. This CDR3 has 16 residues. The V and J ends lost 5 bases and 2 bases respectively, with 18 bases between them. CDR3 nucleotides: TGTGCCAGCAGCCCTGGGACACCCAACCTAAACACTGAAGCTTTCTTT. It is translated as CASSPGTPNLNTEAFF.

This clone was counted between two and nine times. J is TRBJ2-1 and V is TRBV6-5; TRBD2 matches at 9 bases. Germline-derived CDR1 and CDR2 are MNHEY and SVGAGI. Trimming at V came to 1 base and at J to 10 bases, leaving 8 bases not matched to a gene. The CDR3 spans 15 residues. CDR3 amino acids: CASSYLGTSLREQFF. The CDR3, as DNA: TGTGCCAGCAGTTACTTAGGGACTAGCCTTCGGGAGCAGTTCTTC.

The chain joins TRBV3-1 (or the pseudogene TRBV3-2) to TRBJ1-1, with TRBD1 matching over 9 bases. Germline loops: CDR1 LGHDT, CDR2 YNNKEL (reference sequence). The CDR3 runs to 18 residues. Germline trimming cut 0 bases from V and 1 base from J; bases unmatched to any gene: 9. Here the CDR3 reads CASSQEILDRGGNTEAFF. The CDR3 DNA is TGTGCCAGCAGCCAAGAGATCTTGGACAGGGGAGGGAACACTGAAGCTTTCTTT.

This chain uses TRBV5-1 with TRBJ1-1; D gene ambiguous. CDR3 length equals 13 residues. Trimming left V 0 bases short and J 8 bases short, with 11 bases between. CDR1 and CDR2 (germline): SGHRS, YFSETQ. The CDR3 loop is CASSLDSIREAFF. The CDR3 DNA sequence: TGCGCCAGCAGCTTGGACTCTATCAGGGAAGCTTTCTTT.

V gene TRBV12-3 or TRBV12-4 combines with J gene TRBJ1-2; no definite D call. V lost 5 bases, J lost 1 base, and 5 bases lay in between. The CDR3 runs 12 residues. CDR3 nucleotides: TGTGCCAGCAGTCTAAATAACTATGGCTACACCTTC. Amino acid sequence: CASSLNNYGYTF.

This clone has more than one count but fewer than ten. The chain recombines TRBV30 with TRBJ1-2; D remains ambiguous. The CDR3 is 14 amino acids. Germline V gene data show CDR1 as GTSNPN and CDR2 as SVGIG (reference sequence). Trimming pared 0 bases from V and 8 bases from J, leaving 16 bases between. As DNA, the CDR3 is TGTGCCTGGAGTGTACTCGAGGGCGCGTGGGGCTACACCTTC. Translated: CAWSVLEGAWGYTF.

The chain carries TRBV3-1 (or the pseudogene TRBV3-2) and TRBJ1-1; 7 positions agree with TRBD1. The CDR3 is made up of 14 amino acids. V gave up 4 bases and J gave up 4 bases; unmatched junction bases: 6. CDR1 is LGHDT and CDR2 is YNNKEL in the germline V gene (reference sequence). CDR3 coding DNA: TGTGCCAGCAGCCGACGACAGGGAGCCACTGAAGCTTTCTTT. Translated: CASSRRQGATEAFF.

This clone showed up just a few times. The chain has TRBV18 and TRBJ1-6, with a tentative D call TRBD1 (6 bases). This CDR3 contains 15 residues. The V gene lost 1 base and the J gene lost 7 bases, with 11 bases spanning the gap. Germline V gives CDR1 KGHSH, CDR2 LQKENI. In DNA form, the CDR3 reads TGTGCCAGCTCACCACAGGGACAAAACAATTCACCCCTCCACTTT. Translating gives CASSPQGQNNSPLHF.

Concerning this clone: At the DNA level, this CDR3 is encoded by other sequences in the same sample as well. The chain uses TRBV2 and TRBJ1-1; D remains ambiguous. This CDR3 spans 12 amino acids. Per the germline V gene, CDR1 is SNHLY and CDR2 is FYNNEI. V was trimmed by 4 bases and J by 4 bases, leaving 7 bases between them. CDR3 sequence reads: CASSGVPTEAFF. DNA of the CDR3: TGTGCCAGCAGTGGCGTACCCACTGAAGCTTTCTTT.

The genes are TRBV9 and TRBJ1-4, with 11 bases identical to TRBD1. Germline values: CDR1 SGDLS, CDR2 YYNGEE. The CDR3 spans 15 residues. The junction had 4 bases not matched to a gene; V was cut back by 2 bases and J by 7 bases. The CDR3 sequence: CASSVTGTGGEKLFF. The CDR3 DNA follows: TGTGCCAGCAGCGTGACCGGGACAGGGGGTGAAAAACTGTTTTTT.

This clone was counted a single time. The chain employs TRBV6-1 and TRBJ2-1; 7 bases are shared with TRBD2. Germline V gene lookup returns CDR1 MNHNS and CDR2 SASEGT. V shed 3 bases and J 9 bases; nucleotides not matched to a gene: 8. The CDR3 is made up of 14 amino acids. CDR3 sequence: CASSEGGEGGEQFF. CDR3 DNA: TGTGCCAGCAGTGAGGGAGGGGAGGGAGGTGAGCAGTTCTTC.

This clone was seen a single time. The V and J genes are TRBV6-2 or TRBV6-3 and TRBJ2-7; 11 bases are a match to TRBD2. The CDR3 spans 15 residues. The germline V gene has CDR1 MNHEY and CDR2 SVGEGT. Trimming took 4 bases from V and 0 from J; bases not matched to a gene: 2. The CDR3 reads CASSSLAGVSYEQYF. CDR3 nucleotide sequence: TGTGCCAGCAGTTCACTAGCGGGAGTCTCCTACGAGCAGTACTTC.

The V call is TRBV7-2, the J call TRBJ1-2, with a possible D match to TRBD1 (5 bases). This CDR3 spans 16 amino acids. CDR1 and CDR2 (germline): SGHTA, FQGNSA. Trimming left V 0 bases short and J 2 bases short, with 13 bases between. The CDR3 nucleotides are TGTGCCAGCAGCTTAGCCCGGCAGGGACTAAACTATGGCTACACCTTC. Protein product: CASSLARQGLNYGYTF.

This sequence joins TRBV12-3 or TRBV12-4 and TRBJ1-1; the D gene is possibly TRBD1 (5 bases). This CDR3 is 13 amino acids long. V was pared by 5 bases and J by 4 bases, with 11 bases between. CDR3 coding DNA: TGTGCCAGCAGTACAGACAGCCCCACTGAAGCTTTCTTT. This encodes CASSTDSPTEAFF.

The chain combines TRBV19 with TRBJ2-5; 7 bases match TRBD1. Unmatched junction bases numbered 6, after V lost 9 bases and J lost 2 bases. The germline gives CDR1 LNHDA, CDR2 SQIVND (reference sequence). The CDR3 has 13 amino acids. The CDR3 nucleotides are TGTGCCAGCAGGAACAGGGGTCAAGAGACCCAGTACTTC. Its translation is CASRNRGQETQYF.

The chain joins TRBV3-1 (or the pseudogene TRBV3-2) to TRBJ1-6; unclear D gene. Per the germline V gene, CDR1 is LGHDT and CDR2 is YNNKEL (reference sequence). V gave up 1 base and J gave up 0 bases, with 10 bases separating them. The length of the CDR3 is 17 residues. The CDR3 DNA follows: TGTGCCAGCAGCCAAGCGTTAGCCAGCTCCTATAATTCACCCCTCCACTTT. The encoded protein is CASSQALASSYNSPLHF.

V gene TRBV6-5 combines with J gene TRBJ1-1; a weak D match, TRBD1 (6 bases). CDR1 is MNHEY, CDR2 SVGAGI, per germline. The CDR3 is made up of 13 amino acids. V lost 6 bases to trimming and J lost 0 bases, with 8 bases between them. This CDR3 reads CASRDSLNTEAFF. The DNA for the CDR3 is TGTGCCAGCAGGGACAGCCTGAACACTGAAGCTTTCTTT.

For the CDR3, the DNA is TGTGCCAGCAGCGTAATAGCGGGGGAGCAGTTCTTC. Translation gives CASSVIAGEQFF. V is TRBV9 and J is TRBJ2-1, with 8 bases lining up with TRBD2. V lost 1 base, J lost 10 bases, and 1 base stayed unmatched. Germline CDR1 and CDR2: SGDLS and YYNGEE. The CDR3 has 12 amino acids.

This clone has a handful of counts. V usage is TRBV5-6 and J usage is TRBJ1-2; 8 positions agree with TRBD1. Trimming cost V 3 bases and J 8 bases; bases outside gene matches: 6. Germline V CDR1 and CDR2: SGHDT, YYEEEE. This CDR3 region has 13 residues. Here the CDR3 reads CASSSRTGKGYTF. The CDR3 DNA reads TGTGCCAGCAGCTCGAGGACAGGGAAAGGCTACACCTTC.